This T cell receptor (beta chain) was obtained from a study of control samples from healthy donors and cancer patients. Germline V gene data show CDR1 as SGHRS and CDR2 as YFSETQ. CDR3 size: 12 residues. The V gene lost 2 bases and the J gene lost 6 bases, with 6 bases spanning the gap. Repertoires were generated with immunoSEQ multiplex PCR, while TCRdb's copy carries only in-frame clones and drops some. The sample has about 150,000 clones, 80% to 95% seen once. The source is a man younger than 35 in good health. Sequencing was performed on blood. The chain uses TRBV5-1 and TRBJ2-1; no clear D gene. The CDR3 sequence is CASSFPGNEQFF. DNA of the CDR3: TGCGCCAGCAGCTTCCCAGGCAATGAGCAGTTCTTC.